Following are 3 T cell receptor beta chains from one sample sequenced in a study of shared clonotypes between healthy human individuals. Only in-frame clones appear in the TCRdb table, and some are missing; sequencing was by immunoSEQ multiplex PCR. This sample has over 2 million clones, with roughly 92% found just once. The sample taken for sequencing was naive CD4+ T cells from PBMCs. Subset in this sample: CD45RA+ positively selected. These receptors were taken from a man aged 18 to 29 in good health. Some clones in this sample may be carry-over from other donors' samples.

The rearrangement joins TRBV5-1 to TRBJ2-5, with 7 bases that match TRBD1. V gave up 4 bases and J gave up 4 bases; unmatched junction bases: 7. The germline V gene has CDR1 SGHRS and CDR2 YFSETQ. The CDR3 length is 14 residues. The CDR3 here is CASSRQGLGETQYF. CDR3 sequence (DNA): TGCGCCAGCAGCCGACAGGGTTTAGGAGAGACCCAGTACTTC.

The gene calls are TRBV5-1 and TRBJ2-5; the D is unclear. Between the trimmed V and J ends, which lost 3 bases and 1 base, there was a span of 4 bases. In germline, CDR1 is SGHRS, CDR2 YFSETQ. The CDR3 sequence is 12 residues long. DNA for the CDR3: TGCGCCAGCAGCTGGCCCCAAGAGACCCAGTACTTC. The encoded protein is CASSWPQETQYF.

Here the CDR3 DNA reads TGTGCCAGCAGCTCCGACAGGGCCTATGGCTACACCTTC. Its protein product is CASSSDRAYGYTF. The chain uses TRBV5-4 and TRBJ1-2; 7 nucleotides match TRBD1. The CDR3 sequence is 13 residues long. The V gene's germline CDR1 is SGHNT and CDR2 YYREEE (reference sequence). V was clipped by 3 bases and J by 4 bases; unmatched bases: 3. The full variable domain, rest sourced from reference TRBV5-4 and TRBJ1-2, is ETGVTQSPTHLIKTRGQQVTLRCSSQSGHNTVSWYQQALGQGPQFIFQYYREEENGRGNFPPRFSGLQFPNYSSELNVNALELDDSALYLCASSSDRAYGYTFGSGTRLTVV.